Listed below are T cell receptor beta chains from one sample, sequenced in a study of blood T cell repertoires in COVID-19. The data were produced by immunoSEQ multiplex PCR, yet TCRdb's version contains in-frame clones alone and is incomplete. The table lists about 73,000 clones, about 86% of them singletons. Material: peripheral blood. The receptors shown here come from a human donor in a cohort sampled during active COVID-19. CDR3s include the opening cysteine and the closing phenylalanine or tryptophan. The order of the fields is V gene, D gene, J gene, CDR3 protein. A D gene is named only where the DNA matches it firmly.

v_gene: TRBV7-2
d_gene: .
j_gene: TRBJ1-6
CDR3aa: CASSPRRGGSPLHF

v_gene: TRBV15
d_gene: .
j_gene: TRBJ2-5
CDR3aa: CATTYGYQETQYF

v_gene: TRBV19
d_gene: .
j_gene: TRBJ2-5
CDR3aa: CASSMALAKMGETQYF

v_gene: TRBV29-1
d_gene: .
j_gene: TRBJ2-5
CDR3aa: CSVPRGEETQYF

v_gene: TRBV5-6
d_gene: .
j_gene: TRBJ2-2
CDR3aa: CASSQMNGELFF

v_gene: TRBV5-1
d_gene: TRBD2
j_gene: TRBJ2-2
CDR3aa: CASSLPSGAQGGELFF

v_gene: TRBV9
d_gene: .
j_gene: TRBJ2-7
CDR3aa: CASSVGGSYEQYF

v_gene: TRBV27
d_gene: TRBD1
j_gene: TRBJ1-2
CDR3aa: CASWDRGNYGYTF

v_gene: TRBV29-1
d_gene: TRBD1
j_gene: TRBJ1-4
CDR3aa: CSVEETGNEKLFF

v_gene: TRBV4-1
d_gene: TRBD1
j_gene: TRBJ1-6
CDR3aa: CASSQVGTGELNSPLHF

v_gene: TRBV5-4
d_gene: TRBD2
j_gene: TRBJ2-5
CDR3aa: CASSLEISGAETQYF

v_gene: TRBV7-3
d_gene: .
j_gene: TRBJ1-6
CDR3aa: CASSLMTITLKYSRQHLDSPLHF